This TCR beta chain was found in a study of OX40 agonist ivuxolimab in advanced cancers. TCRdb's table, derived via immunoSEQ multiplex PCR, lists solely in-frame clones and lacks some. This sample has 84,000 or so clones, with 90% to 95% found just once. Germline CDR1 reads MDHEN; CDR2 reads SYDVKM. V was cut by 8 bases and J by 7 bases, with 19 bases left in between. This CDR3 has 14 residues. The chain has TRBV28 and TRBJ2-3, with D perhaps assigned TRBD1 or TRBD2 (5 bases each). This TCR derives from an adult with an advanced solid tumor such as melanoma, head and neck, liver or kidney cancer. This specimen consisted of CD4+ or CD8+ T cells sorted from blood, obtained in a trial of the OX40 agonist ivuxolimab. The CDR3 DNA is TGTGCCAGCGACCCCGAGCCGGGACGAAATACGCAGTATTTT. This encodes CASDPEPGRNTQYF. Complete variable domain (other parts from reference TRBV28 and TRBJ2-3): DVKVTQSSRYLVKRTGEKVFLECVQDMDHENMFWYRQDPGLGLRLIYFSYDVKMKEKGDIPEGYSVSREKKERFSLILESASTNQTSMYLCASDPEPGRNTQYFGPGTRLTVL.